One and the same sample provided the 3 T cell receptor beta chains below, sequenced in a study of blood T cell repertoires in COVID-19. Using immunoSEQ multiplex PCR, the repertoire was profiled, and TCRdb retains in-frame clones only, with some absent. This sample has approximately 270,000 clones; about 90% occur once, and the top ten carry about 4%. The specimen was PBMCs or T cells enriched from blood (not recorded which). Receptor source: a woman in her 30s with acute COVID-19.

Written as DNA, the CDR3 is TGTGCCAGCAGCTTGGCCATAGGGAGCTATGGCTACACCTTC. Its translation: CASSLAIGSYGYTF. The chain is built from TRBV5-5 and TRBJ1-2; D remains ambiguous. This CDR3 comprises 14 residues. Germline-derived CDR1 and CDR2 are SGHKS and YYEKEE (reference sequence). Trimming took off 0 bases at V and 4 bases at J, with 10 bases between the two ends.

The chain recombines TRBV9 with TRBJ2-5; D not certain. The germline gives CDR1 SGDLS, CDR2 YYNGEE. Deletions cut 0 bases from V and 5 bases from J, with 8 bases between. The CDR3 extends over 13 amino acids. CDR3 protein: CASSVELRETQYF. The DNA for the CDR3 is TGTGCCAGCAGCGTAGAACTCCGCGAGACCCAGTACTTC.

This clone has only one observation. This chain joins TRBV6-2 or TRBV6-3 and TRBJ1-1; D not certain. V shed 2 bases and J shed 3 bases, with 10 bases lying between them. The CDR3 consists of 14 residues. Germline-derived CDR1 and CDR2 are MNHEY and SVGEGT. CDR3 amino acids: CASSYTGLYTEAFF. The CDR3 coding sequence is TGTGCCAGCAGTTACACCGGGTTATACACTGAAGCTTTCTTT.